Below, one TCR beta chain is given with its context. Its specific antigen is unknown. There are no base qualities to consult, and no much larger clone falls within one base. The cysteine opens and the phenylalanine closes a CDR3 of 11 amino acids. Just the 33-base CDR3 DNA is kept, in frame starting at base 1. The germline V gene gives CDR1 as MNHEY and CDR2 as SVGAGI. V and J lose 7 bases and 5 bases, and a span of 5 bases separates them. This sample is drawn from a study of T cell changes during pregnancy in multiple sclerosis (dated by TCRdb to between 2018 and 2021). For the wider study: The study looked at changes in the T cell repertoire across pregnancy in women with multiple sclerosis.

The library was prepared using the immunoSEQ multiplex PCR assay. TCRdb carries this immuneACCESS record with in-frame sequences only. Its versions omit some clonotypes, under half of them owing to an unresolved V gene in the studies checked, with the rest unexplained. This sample holds around 26,000 clones; around nine tenths were observed only once. Of the sample, around 13% is held by the ten largest clones. The input for sequencing was CD8+ T cells from peripheral blood mononuclear cells, taken in the first trimester of pregnancy. This clonotype was obtained from a female donor in good health, enrolled as a control in a pregnancy study. The sequence is built from TRBV6-5 and TRBJ2-2, with the D segment identity uncertain. CDR3 reads: CASMLTGELFF. The nucleotide sequence reads as follows: TGTGCCAGCATGCTAACCGGGGAGCTGTTTTTT.